This T cell receptor beta chain was documented in a study of shared T cell receptors in the human thymus. Assay used: immunoSEQ multiplex PCR; TCRdb lists only in-frame clones, some missing. The sample consists of 600,000 or so clones, around 87% of them appearing once. Germline V gives CDR1 MDHEN, CDR2 SYDVKM. This CDR3 is 14 amino acids long. The trim removed 8 bases at V and 6 bases at J, leaving 11 bases unmatched. The sample was also linked to a second study, of human thymus T cells. That investigation notes: The people who donated were healthy Finnish babies having corrective surgery for congenital heart defects. Obtained as resections during corrective heart surgery, the thymus tissue was then studied. Across thymic and blood repertoires, the usage of V and J genes appeared to be biased. Overlap was high between thymic repertoires from unrelated individuals, as reported in related research.

Sequenced sample: thymocytes. The chain has TRBV28 and TRBJ2-3; TRBD2 agrees at 7 bases. The sequence was collected from a boy under two years old with a congenital heart defect. CDR3 nucleotide sequence: TGTGCCAGCCTCACGCGGGAGCCTCGGGATACGCAGTATTTT. It specifies CASLTREPRDTQYF.